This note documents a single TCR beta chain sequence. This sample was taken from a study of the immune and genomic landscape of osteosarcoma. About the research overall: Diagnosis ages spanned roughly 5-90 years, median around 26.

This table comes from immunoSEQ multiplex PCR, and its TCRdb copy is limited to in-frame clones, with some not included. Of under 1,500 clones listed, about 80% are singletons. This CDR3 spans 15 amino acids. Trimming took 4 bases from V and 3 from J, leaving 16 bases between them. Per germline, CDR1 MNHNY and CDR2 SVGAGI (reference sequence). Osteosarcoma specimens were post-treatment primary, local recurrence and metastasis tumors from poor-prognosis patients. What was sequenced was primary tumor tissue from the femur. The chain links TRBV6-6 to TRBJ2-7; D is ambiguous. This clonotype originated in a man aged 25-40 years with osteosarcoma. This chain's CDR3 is CASSSGVMSNYEQYF. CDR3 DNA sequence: TGTGCCAGCAGTTCCGGAGTCATGAGTAACTACGAGCAGTACTTC.